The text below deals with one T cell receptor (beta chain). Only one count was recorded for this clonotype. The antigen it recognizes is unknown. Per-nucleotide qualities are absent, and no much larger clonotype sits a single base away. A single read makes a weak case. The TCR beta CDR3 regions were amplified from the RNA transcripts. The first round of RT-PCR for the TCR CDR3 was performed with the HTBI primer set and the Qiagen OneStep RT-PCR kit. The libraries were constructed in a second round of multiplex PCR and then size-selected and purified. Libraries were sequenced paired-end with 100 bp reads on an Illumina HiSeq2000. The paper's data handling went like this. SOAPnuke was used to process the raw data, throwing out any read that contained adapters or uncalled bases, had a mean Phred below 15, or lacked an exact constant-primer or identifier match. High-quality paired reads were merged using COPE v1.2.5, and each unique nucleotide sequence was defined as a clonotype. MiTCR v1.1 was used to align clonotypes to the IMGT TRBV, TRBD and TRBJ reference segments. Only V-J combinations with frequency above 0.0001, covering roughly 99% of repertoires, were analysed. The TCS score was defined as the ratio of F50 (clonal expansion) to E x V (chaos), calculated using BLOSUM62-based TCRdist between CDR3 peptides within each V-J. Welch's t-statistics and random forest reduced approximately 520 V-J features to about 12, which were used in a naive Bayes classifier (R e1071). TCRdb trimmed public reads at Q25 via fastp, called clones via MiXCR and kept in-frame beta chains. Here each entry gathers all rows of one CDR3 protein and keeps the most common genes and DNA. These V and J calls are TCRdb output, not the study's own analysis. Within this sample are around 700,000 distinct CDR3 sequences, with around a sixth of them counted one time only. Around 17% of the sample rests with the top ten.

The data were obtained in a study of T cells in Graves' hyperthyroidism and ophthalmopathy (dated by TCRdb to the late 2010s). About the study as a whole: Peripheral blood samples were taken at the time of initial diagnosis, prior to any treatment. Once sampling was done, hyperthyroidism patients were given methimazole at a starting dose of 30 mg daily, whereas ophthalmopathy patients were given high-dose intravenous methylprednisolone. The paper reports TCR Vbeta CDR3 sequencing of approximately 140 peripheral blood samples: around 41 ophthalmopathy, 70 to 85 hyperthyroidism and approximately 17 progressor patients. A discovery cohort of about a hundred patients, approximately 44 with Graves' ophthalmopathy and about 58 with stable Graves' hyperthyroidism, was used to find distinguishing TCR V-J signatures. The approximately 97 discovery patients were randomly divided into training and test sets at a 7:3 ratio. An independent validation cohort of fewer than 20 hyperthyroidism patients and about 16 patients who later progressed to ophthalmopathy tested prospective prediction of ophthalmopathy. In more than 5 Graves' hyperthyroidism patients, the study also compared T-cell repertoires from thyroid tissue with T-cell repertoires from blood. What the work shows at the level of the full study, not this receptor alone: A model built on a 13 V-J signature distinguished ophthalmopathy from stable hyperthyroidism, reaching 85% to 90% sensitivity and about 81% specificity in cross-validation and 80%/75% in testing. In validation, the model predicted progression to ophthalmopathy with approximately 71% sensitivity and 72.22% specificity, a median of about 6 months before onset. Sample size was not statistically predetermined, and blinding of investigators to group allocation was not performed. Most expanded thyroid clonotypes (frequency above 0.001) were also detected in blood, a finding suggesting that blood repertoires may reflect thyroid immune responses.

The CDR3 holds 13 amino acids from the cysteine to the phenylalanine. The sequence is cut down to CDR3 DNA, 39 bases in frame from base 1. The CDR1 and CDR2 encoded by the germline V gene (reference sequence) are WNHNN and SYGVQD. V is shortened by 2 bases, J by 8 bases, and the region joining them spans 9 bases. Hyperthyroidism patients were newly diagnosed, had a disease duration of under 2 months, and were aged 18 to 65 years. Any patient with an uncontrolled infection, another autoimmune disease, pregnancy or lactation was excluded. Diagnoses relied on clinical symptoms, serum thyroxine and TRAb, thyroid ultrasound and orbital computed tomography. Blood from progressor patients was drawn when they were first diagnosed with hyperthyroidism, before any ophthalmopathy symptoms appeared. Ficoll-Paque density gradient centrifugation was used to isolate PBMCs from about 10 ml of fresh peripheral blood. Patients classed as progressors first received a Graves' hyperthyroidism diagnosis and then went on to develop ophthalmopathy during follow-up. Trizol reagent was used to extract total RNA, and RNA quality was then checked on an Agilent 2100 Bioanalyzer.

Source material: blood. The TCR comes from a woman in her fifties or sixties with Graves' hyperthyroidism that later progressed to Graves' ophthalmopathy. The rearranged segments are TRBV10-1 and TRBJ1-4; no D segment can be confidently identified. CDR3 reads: CASSEGGSEKLFF. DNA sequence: TGCGCCAGCAGTGAGGGAGGATCCGAAAAACTGTTTTTT.